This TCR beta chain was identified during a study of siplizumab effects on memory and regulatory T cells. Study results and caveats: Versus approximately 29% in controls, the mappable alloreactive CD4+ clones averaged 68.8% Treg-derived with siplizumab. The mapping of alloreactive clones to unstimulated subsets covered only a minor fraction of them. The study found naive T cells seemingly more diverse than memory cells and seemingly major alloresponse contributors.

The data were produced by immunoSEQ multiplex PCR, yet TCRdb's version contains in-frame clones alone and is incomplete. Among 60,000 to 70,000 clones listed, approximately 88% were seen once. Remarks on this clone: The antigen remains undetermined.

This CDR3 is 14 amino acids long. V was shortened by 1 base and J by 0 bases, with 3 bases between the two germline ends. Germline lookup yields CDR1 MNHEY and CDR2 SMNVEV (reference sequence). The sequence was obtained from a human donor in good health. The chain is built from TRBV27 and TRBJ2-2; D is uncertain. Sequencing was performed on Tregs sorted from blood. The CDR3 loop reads CASSLLSNTGELFF. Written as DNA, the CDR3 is TGTGCCAGCAGTTTATTATCGAACACCGGGGAGCTGTTTTTT.